Presented here are 24 T cell receptor beta chains from one specimen sequenced in a study of cytomegalovirus exposure and HLA in healthy donors. Primers for the PCR totalled 60 Vbeta and 13 Jbeta. The protocol was immunoSEQ multiplex PCR, while the TCRdb copy is restricted to in-frame clones and leaves out a portion. The sample lists more than 110,000 clones, about two thirds occurring once. The sequencing sample was made of PBMCs. These receptors originate from a woman aged 60-70 years in good health and CMV-seropositive.

The chain has TRBV13 and TRBJ2-2; 10 bases fit TRBD1. The junction had 6 bases not matched to a gene; V was cut back by 4 bases and J by 4 bases. The CDR3 is 16 amino acids. Germline V gene data show CDR1 as PRHDT and CDR2 as FYEKMQ (reference sequence). DNA of the CDR3: TGTGCCAGCAGCTGGGCCGGGACAGGGGCCACCGGGGAGCTGTTTTTT. As protein: CASSWAGTGATGELFF.

J is TRBJ1-1 and V is TRBV7-9, with D tentatively TRBD1 (5 bases). This CDR3 region has 16 residues. The germline gives CDR1 SEHNR, CDR2 FQNEAQ (reference sequence). V was clipped by 5 bases and J by 1 base, with 17 bases between them. CDR3 protein: CASSAWGGDKNTEAFF. The DNA for the CDR3 is TGTGCCAGCAGCGCCTGGGGGGGGGATAAGAACACTGAAGCTTTCTTT.

The V gene is TRBV29-1, the J gene TRBJ2-4, with D possibly being TRBD2 (5 bases). Germline CDR1 is SQVTM and CDR2 is ANQGSEA. With 6 bases removed from V and 7 bases from J, the gap between germline ends came to 16 bases. The length of the CDR3 is 13 residues. The CDR3 loop reads CSVRRDGKNIQYF. The CDR3 DNA follows: TGCAGCGTCAGGCGAGACGGGAAGAACATTCAGTACTTC.

The rearrangement links TRBV5-1 to TRBJ2-3, with D possibly being TRBD2 (5 bases). Germline CDR1 reads SGHRS; CDR2 reads YFSETQ. Trimming left V 1 base short and J 4 bases short, with 13 bases between. There are 15 residues in the CDR3. The CDR3 DNA is TGCGCCAGCAGCTTGTTGGGAGATTCCCCAGATACGCAGTATTTT. Protein sequence: CASSLLGDSPDTQYF.

This clone has only a few counts. The CDR3 sequence: CATSREHHSGNTIYF. DNA for the CDR3: TGTGCCACCAGCAGAGAACATCACTCTGGAAACACCATATATTTT. The J gene is TRBJ1-3, the V gene TRBV15; D remains ambiguous. Germline CDR1 and CDR2: LNHNV and YYDKDF (reference sequence). CDR3 length equals 15 residues. Trimming removed 0 bases from V and 0 bases from J, with 6 bases in between.

This clone was seen only once. The chain's CDR3 is CAWGTGADSPLHF. DNA of the CDR3: TGTGCCTGGGGGACAGGGGCGGATTCACCCCTCCACTTT. The chain joins TRBV30 to TRBJ1-6; 10 nucleotides match TRBD1. Per the germline V gene, CDR1 is GTSNPN and CDR2 is SVGIG (reference sequence). V dropped 5 bases and J dropped 8; count of bases not matched to a gene: 3. The CDR3 has 13 residues.

The genes are TRBV5-6 and TRBJ2-2, with D unclear. V lost 2 bases, J lost 1 base, and 3 bases lay in between. The length of the CDR3 is 13 residues. Looked up from germline, CDR1 is SGHDT and CDR2 is YYEEEE. The CDR3 region is CASSFKNTGELFF. CDR3 coding DNA: TGTGCCAGCAGCTTTAAGAACACCGGGGAGCTGTTTTTT.

CDR3 coding DNA: TGTGCCAGCAGCCAAGATCGGACAATGGGCGCAGATACGCAGTATTTT. The encoded protein is CASSQDRTMGADTQYF. The V and J genes are TRBV4-2 and TRBJ2-3; possible D gene TRBD1, 5 bases. This CDR3 has 16 residues. Germline V lookup: CDR1 LGHNA, CDR2 YNFKEQ. V was trimmed by 0 bases and J by 4 bases, leaving 14 bases between them.

The gene calls are TRBV5-6 and TRBJ2-5, with TRBD1 as a possible D gene (5 bases). The end of the DNA fits TRBJ2-7 better, so the J call may be wrong. This CDR3 is built from 12 residues. The V gene's germline CDR1 is SGHDT and CDR2 YYEEEE. The CDR3 protein is CASSLQAYEQYF. The CDR3 coding sequence is TGTGCCAGCAGCTTACAGGCCTACGAGCAGTACTTC.

This clone was counted a single time. The rearrangement uses TRBV28 and TRBJ1-2; D might be TRBD1 (5 bases). V was pared by 2 bases and J by 2 bases, with 12 bases between. Germline loops: CDR1 MDHEN, CDR2 SYDVKM. The CDR3 runs 15 residues. The CDR3 sequence is CASSLIGQGNYGYTF. Written as DNA, the CDR3 is TGTGCCAGCAGTTTAATAGGGCAGGGAAACTATGGCTACACCTTC.

The J gene is TRBJ2-2, the V gene TRBV19, with a tentative D call TRBD1 (6 bases). Germline V CDR1 and CDR2: LNHDA, SQIVND (reference sequence). CDR3 length: 16 residues. V was clipped by 3 bases and J by 0 bases, with 11 bases between them. Here the CDR3 reads CASSIWGHTNTGELFF. The CDR3 DNA is TGTGCCAGTAGTATCTGGGGACATACGAACACCGGGGAGCTGTTTTTT.

This clone was detected a few times. The gene calls are TRBV7-9 and TRBJ2-3, with 10 nucleotides matching TRBD2. The V gene end was trimmed by 5 bases and the J gene end by 6 bases; junction bases not matched to a gene: 8. Germline V gives CDR1 SEHNR, CDR2 FQNEAQ (reference sequence). CDR3 size: 15 residues. CDR3 residues: CASSETGTSVDTQYF. The DNA of the CDR3 is TGTGCCAGCAGCGAGACCGGGACTAGCGTGGATACGCAGTATTTT.

The gene calls are TRBV7-9 and TRBJ2-3; D gene ambiguous. Germline-derived CDR1 and CDR2 are SEHNR and FQNEAQ (reference sequence). This CDR3 spans 13 amino acids. The ends were cut back, 6 bases at V and 1 base at J, with 8 bases in the middle. CDR3 region: CASSNSGTDTQYF. CDR3 nucleotides: TGTGCCAGCAGTAATAGTGGCACAGATACGCAGTATTTT. Drawing the rest from reference TRBV7-9 and TRBJ2-3, the complete variable domain is DTGVSQNPRHKITKRGQNVTFRCDPISEHNRLYWYRQTLGQGPEFLTYFQNEAQLEKSRLLSDRFSAERPKGSFSTLEIQRTEQGDSAMYLCASSNSGTDTQYFGPGTRLTVL.

The chain links TRBV2 to TRBJ1-5, with 7 nucleotides matching TRBD1. V gave up 6 bases and J gave up 7 bases; unmatched junction bases: 6. Germline CDR1 reads SNHLY; CDR2 reads FYNNEI. The CDR3 has 13 residues. The CDR3 region is CASSQTGSQPQHF. For the CDR3, the DNA is TGTGCCAGCAGCCAGACAGGGAGCCAGCCCCAGCATTTT.

This chain links TRBV5-4 with TRBJ1-1; D ambiguous. V was cut by 2 bases and J by 8 bases, with 7 bases left in between. CDR1 and CDR2 from the germline V gene are SGHNT and YYREEE (reference sequence). This CDR3 is built from 11 residues. The DNA for the CDR3 is TGTGCCAGCAGCTTAGGCAGGGAAGCTTTCTTT. It codes for CASSLGREAFF.

The chain joins TRBV6-1 to TRBJ1-5, with TRBD1 identical over 7 bases. V lost 7 bases to trimming and J lost 0 bases; unmatched junction nucleotides: 6. The CDR3 totals 15 residues. Germline CDR1 and CDR2: MNHNS and SASEGT. The DNA of the CDR3 is TGTGCCAGCAAAACCGGGACAGCTAGCAATCAGCCCCAGCATTTT. Encoded protein: CASKTGTASNQPQHF.

V usage is TRBV6-1 and J usage is TRBJ2-1; TRBD1 is a possible D gene (6 bases). This CDR3 is built from 13 residues. The V gene lost 8 bases and the J gene lost 10 bases, with 18 bases spanning the gap. Germline lookup yields CDR1 MNHNS and CDR2 SASEGT. The CDR3 DNA reads as TGTGCCAGCCGCGAGGGGGTCCGAACCGAGCAGTTCTTC. This translates into CASREGVRTEQFF.

The V and J genes are TRBV5-3 and TRBJ2-3; 9 bases are a match to TRBD2. TRBV5-3 is placed among ORFs of uncertain function. The CDR3 runs to 15 residues. With V trimmed by 3 bases and J by 3 bases, 5 bases remained unmatched. CDR3 region: CARSSIAGVTDTQYF. CDR3 bases: TGTGCCAGAAGCTCCATAGCGGGAGTTACAGATACGCAGTATTTT.

This clone turned up a few times. V usage is TRBV5-1 and J usage is TRBJ1-4, with 8 bases aligning to TRBD1. Germline values: CDR1 SGHRS, CDR2 YFSETQ. V shed 4 bases and J 3 bases; nucleotides not matched to a gene: 2. The length of the CDR3 is 14 residues. CDR3: CASSQGQANEKLFF. The CDR3, as DNA: TGCGCCAGCAGCCAGGGACAGGCTAATGAAAAACTGTTTTTT.

The rearrangement uses TRBV28 and TRBJ2-3; 7 nucleotides agree with TRBD2. CDR1 and CDR2 from the germline V gene are MDHEN and SYDVKM. V was pared by 7 bases and J by 4 bases, with 8 bases of the junction left unmatched. The CDR3 has 14 amino acids. The chain's CDR3 is CASTEAGIADTQYF. The CDR3 bases are TGTGCCAGCACAGAAGCGGGAATCGCAGATACGCAGTATTTT.

This chain connects TRBV9 to TRBJ2-5; 9 bases match TRBD2. Trimming took 0 bases from V and 5 from J; bases not matched to a gene: 14. The CDR3 covers 18 residues. Germline assignment: CDR1 SGDLS and CDR2 YYNGEE. The CDR3 coding sequence is TGTGCCAGCAGCGTAGGGTCGAGTAGCGGGAGTTCTCCCGAGACCCAGTACTTC. Protein: CASSVGSSSGSSPETQYF.

J is TRBJ2-1 and V is TRBV29-1, with TRBD2 matching over 15 bases. Germline V gene sequence: CDR1 SQVTM, CDR2 ANQGSEA. CDR3 size: 14 residues. V lost 3 bases and J lost 13; bases outside the gene matches: 7. CDR3 coding DNA: TGCAGCGTTGAGCTTGGACTAGCGGGAGGGCGTCAGTTCTTC. Translated, it gives CSVELGLAGGRQFF.

The V gene is TRBV2, the J gene TRBJ2-7; TRBD1 matches 7 bases. Germline CDR1 reads SNHLY; CDR2 reads FYNNEI. The CDR3 consists of 13 residues. Trimming took 7 bases from V and 2 from J; bases not matched to a gene: 5. The CDR3 DNA follows: TGTGCCAGCAAGGGGGCAGGAGCCTACGAGCAGTACTTC. Translation gives CASKGAGAYEQYF.

This clone was seen just once. The chain carries TRBV6-5 and TRBJ1-2; D is unclear. The V gene lost 7 bases and the J gene lost 4 bases, with 10 bases spanning the gap. Germline V CDR1 and CDR2: MNHEY, SVGAGI. This CDR3 has 12 residues. The CDR3 protein is CASTEGSYGYTF. CDR3 DNA: TGTGCCAGCACGGAGGGCTCCTATGGCTACACCTTC.